The table lists the clone carrying this TCR beta chain with a count of one. Only in-frame clones appear in the TCRdb table, and some are missing; sequencing was by immunoSEQ multiplex PCR. The sample has 630,000 or so clones; more than 70% are singletons. Germline V gene data show CDR1 as MGHRA and CDR2 as YSYEKL. V shed 0 bases, J shed 3 bases, and the junction held 9 bases outside the gene matches. The CDR3 spans 17 residues. The data were obtained in a study of shared T cell receptors in the human thymus. This sample was shared with a second study, whose subject was human thymus T cells. That investigation notes: The donors were infants in Finland with congenital heart defects, otherwise immunologically healthy. Corrective cardiac operations yielded the resected thymus tissue. Repertoires sampled from thymus and blood appeared biased in V and J gene usage.

The chain recombines TRBV4-1 with TRBJ2-3, with 7 bases lining up with TRBD2. The sequence derives from a boy under two years old with a congenital heart defect. Material: thymocytes. CDR3 sequence: CASSQDSPSGVTDTQYF. In DNA, the CDR3 is TGCGCCAGCAGCCAAGATAGTCCTAGCGGTGTGACAGATACGCAGTATTTT.